The following is a TCR beta chain sequence with its context. Only one count was recorded for this clone. This clone's antigen is unknown. Within one base of it there is no much larger clone, and no base qualities were kept. This entry comes from a study of shared clonotypes between healthy human individuals (dated by TCRdb to 2020 to 2021). General notes on the study: The cohort included a few men and a couple of women between 18 and 49 years of age. Libraries were prepared and TCR repertoires were sequenced by different laboratories using diverse techniques, in order to increase sequencing depth and limit assay-specific biases. For each donor, CD4 naive and CD4 memory were each run on three plates, CD8 naive on two plates, and CD8 memory on one plate. To estimate repertoire size and how much clonotypes are shared between individuals, the study performed deep sequencing of blood TCR repertoires from about five healthy adults. Leukapheresis yielded between about 0.9 and 9.5 billion PBMCs per donor.

V lost 5 bases and J lost 2 bases, and the count of bases not matched to a germline gene is 5. From a lookup of the germline V gene, CDR1 and CDR2 are SGHRS and YFSETQ. The CDR3 covers 15 residues, taking in both the cysteine and the phenylalanine. Left in the record is the CDR3 DNA by itself, 45 bases read in frame from the first base. Overall study results and their limits: Incomplete sequencing was indicated by rarefaction of sorted-subset datasets, despite the large sequencing depth. Naive subsets generally had larger estimated clonotype richness than memory subsets. Compared with non-shared clonotypes, the clonotypes found in all four sorted-subset donors had higher generation probabilities. Because the study included a small number of donors, the genetic and exposure-history diversity represented was limited. Across a handful of donors, about 4.5% of naive CD4, roughly 3.5% of naive CD8, around 2.1% of memory CD4, and around 0.4% of memory CD8 clonotypes were shared. Sampling was limited to blood, and TCR repertoires in tissue likely differ from TCR repertoires in blood. Pairwise subsampling indicated that sequencing depth was expected to affect the degree of clonotype sharing among donors.

The donors were healthy, HIV-negative adults with no recently reported acute infections or vaccinations. Every donor was a Caucasian adult living in Nashville, Tennessee, USA. CD4+ T cells were enriched through magnetic negative selection, after which naive cells were positively selected on CD45RA and the remaining negative fraction served as the memory subset. Blood was obtained by leukapheresis, after which PBMCs were separated by Ficoll-Histopaque density gradient centrifugation and cryopreserved in liquid nitrogen vapor phase. Analytical flow cytometry was used to check the purity and quantity of each magnetically sorted T cell population. Genomic DNA was isolated from each sorted fraction and quantified by UV absorbance on a Nanodrop 2000c. TCR CDR3 regions were amplified from genomic DNA by multiplex PCR using the deep immunoSEQ assay. For each cell subset, the extracted genomic DNA was distributed evenly across all wells of several immunoSEQ 96-well plates, and each plate served as one replicate. For sorted subsets, each replicate PCR was loaded with approximately 190 ng genomic DNA, equivalent to 30,000 or so T cell genomes. The purified libraries were quantified using a Qubit 3.0 fluorometer, sized with a Bioanalyzer 2100, and then quantified again using the KAPA Library Quantification kit. Each immunoSEQ 96-well plate was sequenced on its own single-read 150-cycle Illumina NextSeq 550 flow cell. Regarding the original processing steps: Because the immunoSEQ output included only junctional sequences and no quality scores, the filtering could not be the same as the filtering used for full-length reads. To assign V/J genes and CDR3, sequences were annotated using PyIR, a Python wrapper for IgBLAST v1.9, with IMGT germline references. Any read was removed if the V/J assignment was weak (E-value above 1e-6), the CDR3 was missing, or the read contained stop codons, out-of-frame junctions, or ambiguous translated residues. A V3J clonotype was defined by an identical inferred V gene, J gene, and CDR3 amino acid sequence. Percentage overlap between repertoires was calculated by dividing the number of shared unique clonotypes by the size of the smaller repertoire. Repertoire richness was assessed with RTK rarefaction, the Chao1 estimator, and Recon v2.1 estimates of unobserved clonotypes. Generation probabilities for all TCRbeta clonotypes obtained by the gDNA method from several donors were computed using OLGA. Entries here come from immuneACCESS through TCRdb and include only in-frame sequences with V and J called. Some clones fail to appear in such tables; in the studies checked, an unresolved V gene covers under half of the shortfall, and the cause of the remainder is unknown. That table supplies the V and J calls and clone size; D and trimming were determined from the DNA. The sample contains some 1 million clones, about 75% of them found a single time. The biggest ten clones account for nearly 1.5% of the sample.

This chain is built from TRBV5-1 and TRBJ2-7; 12 of the junction bases match TRBD2. The receptor comes from a man between 18 and 35 years old in good health. What was sequenced was memory CD4+ T cells sorted from blood. What this sample's cell subset or site label stands for: CD45RA-negative fraction. This receptor has the CDR3 CASRPLAGGPYEQYF. The DNA sequence follows: TGCGCCAGCAGGCCACTAGCGGGAGGTCCCTACGAGCAGTACTTC.